This T cell receptor (beta chain) came from a study of metastatic and nonmetastatic thyroid tumors. Study-wide background: Repertoires of blood and of tissue (tumor or nodule) from malignant and benign thyroid patients were compared.

This clone was seen at least ten times. Its target is not known. Germline V gene data show CDR1 as LNHDA and CDR2 as SQIVND (reference sequence). The CDR3 is 15 residues long. V lost 6 bases to trimming and J lost 1 base, with 15 bases between them. Study outcomes and limitations: A significant increase in TCR beta diversity was reportedly seen in malignant thyroid tumors relative to benign nodules, in blood and tumor.

How the authors handled the data: In papillary thyroid cancer, a distant-metastasis classifier was built using CDR3 differences across clinicopathological groups. Through MiXCR, TCRdb re-clonotyped the PCR reads. The V and J calls, along with clone size, are taken from TCRdb and not from the paper's own processing. The profile shows some 83,000 clones, around 13% of them singletons. Nobody among the patients had been given any treatment before thyroid surgery. V usage is TRBV19 and J usage is TRBJ1-2, with unresolved D. Sequencing used tumor tissue. The source is a female donor with papillary thyroid cancer or a benign thyroid nodule (not recorded which). Some clones in this sample may be carry-over from other donors' samples. CDR3 DNA sequence: TGTGCCAGTAGCACCCAGGCAGGTGTTAACTATGGCTACACCTTC. Translating it yields CASSTQAGVNYGYTF.